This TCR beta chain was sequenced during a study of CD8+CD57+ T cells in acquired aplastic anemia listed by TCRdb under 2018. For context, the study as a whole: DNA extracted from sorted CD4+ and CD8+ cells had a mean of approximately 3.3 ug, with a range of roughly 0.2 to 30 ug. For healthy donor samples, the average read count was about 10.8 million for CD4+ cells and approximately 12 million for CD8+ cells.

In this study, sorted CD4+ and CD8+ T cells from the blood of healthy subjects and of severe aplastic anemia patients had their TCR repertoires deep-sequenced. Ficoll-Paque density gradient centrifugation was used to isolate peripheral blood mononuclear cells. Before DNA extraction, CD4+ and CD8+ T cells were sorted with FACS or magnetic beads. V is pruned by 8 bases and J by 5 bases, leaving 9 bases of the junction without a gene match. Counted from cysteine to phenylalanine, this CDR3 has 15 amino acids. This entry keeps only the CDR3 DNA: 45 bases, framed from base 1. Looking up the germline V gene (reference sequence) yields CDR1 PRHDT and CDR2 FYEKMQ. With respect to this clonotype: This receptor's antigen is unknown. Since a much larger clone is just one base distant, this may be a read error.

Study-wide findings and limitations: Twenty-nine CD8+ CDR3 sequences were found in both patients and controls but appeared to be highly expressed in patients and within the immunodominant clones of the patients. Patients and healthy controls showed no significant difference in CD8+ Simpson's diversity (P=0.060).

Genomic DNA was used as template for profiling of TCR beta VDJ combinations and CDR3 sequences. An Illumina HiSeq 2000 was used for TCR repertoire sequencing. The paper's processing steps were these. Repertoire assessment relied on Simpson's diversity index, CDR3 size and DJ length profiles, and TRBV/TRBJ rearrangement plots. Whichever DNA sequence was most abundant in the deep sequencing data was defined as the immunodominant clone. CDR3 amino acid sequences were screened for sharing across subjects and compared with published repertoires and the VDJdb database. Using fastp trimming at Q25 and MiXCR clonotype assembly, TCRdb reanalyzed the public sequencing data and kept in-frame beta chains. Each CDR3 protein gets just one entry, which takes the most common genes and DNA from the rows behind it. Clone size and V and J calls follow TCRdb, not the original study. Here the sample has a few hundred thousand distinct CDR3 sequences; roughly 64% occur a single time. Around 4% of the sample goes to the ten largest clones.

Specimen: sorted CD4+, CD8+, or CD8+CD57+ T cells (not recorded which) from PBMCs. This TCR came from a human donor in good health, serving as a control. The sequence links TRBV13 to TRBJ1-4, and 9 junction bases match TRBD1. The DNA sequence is TGTGCCAGCGGTGGGGCACAGGGGGCGAATGAAAAACTGTTTTTT. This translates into CASGGAQGANEKLFF.